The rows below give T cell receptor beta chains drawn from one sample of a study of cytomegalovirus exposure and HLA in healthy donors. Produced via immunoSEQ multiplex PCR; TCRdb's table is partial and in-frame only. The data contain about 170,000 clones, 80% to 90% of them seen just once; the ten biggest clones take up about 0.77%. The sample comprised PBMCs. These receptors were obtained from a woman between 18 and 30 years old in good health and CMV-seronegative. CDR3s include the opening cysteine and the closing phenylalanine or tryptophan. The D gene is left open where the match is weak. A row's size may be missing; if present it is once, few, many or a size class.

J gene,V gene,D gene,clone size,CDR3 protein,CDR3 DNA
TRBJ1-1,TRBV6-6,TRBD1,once,CASSTRTGEWAFF,TGTGCCAGCAGTACACGGACAGGGGAATGGGCTTTCTTT
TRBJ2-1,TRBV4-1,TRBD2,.,CASSTGTSAYNEQFF,TGCGCCAGCAGCACCGGGACTAGCGCTTACAATGAGCAGTTCTTC
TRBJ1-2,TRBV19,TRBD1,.,CASSTDRQGIYGYTF,TGTGCCAGTAGTACCGATCGACAGGGTATCTATGGCTACACCTTC
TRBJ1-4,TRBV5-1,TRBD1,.,CASSYQQGGNEKLFF,TGCGCCAGCAGCTACCAACAGGGGGGTAATGAAAAACTGTTTTTT
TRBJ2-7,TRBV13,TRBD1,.,CASSLGGGGEQYF,TGTGCCAGCAGCTTAGGAGGGGGCGGCGAGCAGTACTTC
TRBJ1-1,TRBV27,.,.,CASKALIVAEAFF,TGTGCCAGCAAAGCGCTGATAGTGGCTGAAGCTTTCTTT
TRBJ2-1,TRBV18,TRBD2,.,CASSSTSGMVEQFF,TGTGCCAGCTCATCGACTAGCGGGATGGTTGAGCAGTTCTTC
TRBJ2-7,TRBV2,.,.,CASSPGTYEQYF,TGTGCCAGCAGCCCCGGGACTTACGAGCAGTACTTC
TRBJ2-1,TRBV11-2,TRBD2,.,CASSFFSGTNSYNEQFF,TGTGCCAGCAGCTTCTTCAGCGGGACTAACTCCTACAATGAGCAGTTCTTC
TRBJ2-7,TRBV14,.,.,CASSKDRTGLRRAYEQYF,TGTGCCAGCAGCAAAGATAGAACCGGTCTCAGGCGGGCCTACGAGCAGTACTTC
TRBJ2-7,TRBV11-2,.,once,CASSKMGQGTYEQYF,TGTGCCAGCAGTAAGATGGGGCAGGGCACCTACGAGCAGTACTTC
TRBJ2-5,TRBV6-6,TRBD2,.,CASSYRGGGQETQYF,TGTGCCAGCAGTTACCGCGGGGGGGGCCAAGAGACCCAGTACTTC
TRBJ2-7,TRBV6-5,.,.,CASGRGLEQYF,TGTGCCAGCGGGCGGGGCCTCGAGCAGTACTTC
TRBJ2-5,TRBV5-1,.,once,CASSFSTGTQETQYF,TGCGCCAGCAGCTTTTCGACAGGAACTCAAGAGACCCAGTACTTC
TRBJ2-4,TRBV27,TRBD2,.,CASSSVLAENIQYF,TGTGCCAGCAGTTCGGTACTAGCGGAAAACATTCAGTACTTC
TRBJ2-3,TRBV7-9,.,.,CSSSPPADTQYF,TGTTCCAGCAGCCCACCAGCGGATACGCAGTATTTT
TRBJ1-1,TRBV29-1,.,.,CSVEEDKYTEAFF,TGCAGCGTTGAAGAGGACAAGTACACTGAAGCTTTCTTT
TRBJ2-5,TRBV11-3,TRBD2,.,CASSLDLGLAGGETQYF,TGTGCCAGCAGCTTAGACTTAGGACTAGCGGGAGGTGAGACCCAGTACTTC
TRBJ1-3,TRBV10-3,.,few,CAISEISEGSGNTIYF,TGTGCCATCAGTGAGATCTCCGAGGGTTCTGGAAACACCATATATTTT
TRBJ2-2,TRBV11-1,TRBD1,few,CASSLGPGTVNTGELFF,TGTGCCAGCAGCTTAGGGCCCGGGACAGTGAACACCGGGGAGCTGTTTTTT
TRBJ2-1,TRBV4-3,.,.,CASSQDRAQGGFNEQFF,TGCGCCAGCAGCCAAGATCGAGCACAGGGCGGTTTTAATGAGCAGTTCTTC
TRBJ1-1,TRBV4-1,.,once,CASGRRQDTEAFF,TGCGCCAGCGGCCGACGACAAGACACTGAAGCTTTCTTT
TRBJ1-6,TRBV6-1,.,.,CASSETQGSNSPLHF,TGTGCCAGCAGTGAAACGCAGGGGAGTAATTCACCCCTCCACTTT
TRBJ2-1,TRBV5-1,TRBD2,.,CASSLPGLGGDEQFF,TGCGCCAGCAGCTTACCGGGACTCGGGGGGGATGAGCAGTTCTTC
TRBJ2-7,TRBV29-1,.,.,CSVAGVEQYF,TGCAGCGTTGCAGGGGTCGAGCAGTACTTC
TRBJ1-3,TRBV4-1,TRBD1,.,CASSQRQGGAGNTIYF,TGCGCCAGCAGCCAAAGACAGGGGGGGGCTGGAAACACCATATATTTT
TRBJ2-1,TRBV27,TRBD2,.,CASSPRLAGVSYNEQFF,TGTGCCAGCAGTCCCCGACTAGCGGGAGTATCCTACAATGAGCAGTTCTTC
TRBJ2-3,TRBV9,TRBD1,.,CASSVEGAAQYF,TGTGCCAGCAGCGTAGAGGGGGCAGCGCAGTATTTT
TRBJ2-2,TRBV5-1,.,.,CASSFWEANTGELFF,TGCGCCAGCAGCTTCTGGGAGGCGAACACCGGGGAGCTGTTTTTT
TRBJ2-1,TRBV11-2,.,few,CASSPQGFRDEQFF,TGTGCCAGCAGCCCACAGGGCTTTCGGGATGAGCAGTTCTTC
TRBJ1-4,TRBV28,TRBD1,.,CASSAGGAPATNEKLFF,TGTGCCAGCAGTGCAGGGGGCGCCCCTGCAACTAATGAAAAACTGTTTTTT
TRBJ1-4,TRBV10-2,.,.,CASSGPLGRGRAFSTNEKLFF,TGCGCCAGCAGTGGACCGTTGGGGCGCGGTCGGGCGTTTTCAACTAATGAAAAACTGTTTTTT
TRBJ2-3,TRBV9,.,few,CASSVATGKSTDTQYF,TGTGCCAGCAGCGTAGCTACCGGGAAGAGCACAGATACGCAGTATTTT
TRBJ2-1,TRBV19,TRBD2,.,CASSIPSGSRNEQFF,TGTGCCAGTAGTATCCCTAGCGGGAGTCGGAATGAGCAGTTCTTC
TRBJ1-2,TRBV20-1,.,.,CSASGGGGYTF,TGCAGTGCTAGTGGGGGAGGCGGCTACACCTTC